What follows describes a single TCR beta chain. The record originates from a study of T-cell reconstitution after alpha-beta-depleted transplantation in children. TCRbeta library preparation incorporated unique molecular identifiers. TCRdb ran MiXCR on the PCR reads and lists one entry per CDR3 protein. The sample gives around 440,000 distinct CDR3 sequences, roughly a tenth of which show up once; roughly 2% is in the top ten. Trimming took 2 bases from V and 4 from J; bases not matched to a gene: 8. The CDR3 is 18 amino acids. Germline loops: CDR1 MNHEY, CDR2 SVGEGT. The source is a child between 2 and 9 years old with inherited bone marrow failure, due to receive a stem cell transplant. Source: PBMCs, taken before TCRalphabeta/CD19-depleted stem cell transplant. V usage is TRBV6-2 or TRBV6-3 and J usage is TRBJ2-3, with 14 positions matching TRBD2. CDR3 in DNA: TGTGCCAGCAGTTACACCGGGACTAGCGGGAGCGCCCCAGATACGCAGTATTTT. It is translated as CASSYTGTSGSAPDTQYF.